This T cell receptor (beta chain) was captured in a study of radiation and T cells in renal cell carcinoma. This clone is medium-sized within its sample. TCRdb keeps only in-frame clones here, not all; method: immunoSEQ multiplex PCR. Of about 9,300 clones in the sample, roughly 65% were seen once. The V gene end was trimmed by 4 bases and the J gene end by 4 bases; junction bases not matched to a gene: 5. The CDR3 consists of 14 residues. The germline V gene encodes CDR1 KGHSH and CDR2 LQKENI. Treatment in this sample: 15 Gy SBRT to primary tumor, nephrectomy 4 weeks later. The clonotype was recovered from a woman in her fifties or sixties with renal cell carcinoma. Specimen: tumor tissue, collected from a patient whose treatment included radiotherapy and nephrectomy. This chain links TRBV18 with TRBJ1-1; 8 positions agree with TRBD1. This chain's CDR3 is CASSLGQETTEAFF. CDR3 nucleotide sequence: TGTGCCAGCTCACTGGGACAGGAAACCACTGAAGCTTTCTTT.